This TCR beta chain emerged from a study of CD8+ T cells in alopecia areata. CDR3 length equals 13 residues. V lost 6 bases, J lost 6 bases, and 6 bases stayed unmatched. Germline CDR1 and CDR2: MDHEN and SYDVKM. Following RNA extraction, reverse transcription yielded cDNA that acted as the sequencing template. Clones were read by immunoSEQ multiplex PCR, and TCRdb kept only the in-frame ones, dropping some. The sample lists roughly 210,000 clones, 43% occurring once. Specified treatment: oral pan-JAK inhibitor, 5-10 mg twice daily. This chain connects TRBV28 to TRBJ1-2; TRBD1 matches 8 bases. This TCR derives from a human donor with alopecia areata. This material consisted of CD4+ T cells sorted from blood, taken between weeks 36 and 40, from a patient treated with tofacitinib. The CDR3 loop reads CASSPGGVNGYTF. The CDR3 coding sequence is TGTGCCAGCAGCCCAGGGGGCGTCAATGGCTACACCTTC.